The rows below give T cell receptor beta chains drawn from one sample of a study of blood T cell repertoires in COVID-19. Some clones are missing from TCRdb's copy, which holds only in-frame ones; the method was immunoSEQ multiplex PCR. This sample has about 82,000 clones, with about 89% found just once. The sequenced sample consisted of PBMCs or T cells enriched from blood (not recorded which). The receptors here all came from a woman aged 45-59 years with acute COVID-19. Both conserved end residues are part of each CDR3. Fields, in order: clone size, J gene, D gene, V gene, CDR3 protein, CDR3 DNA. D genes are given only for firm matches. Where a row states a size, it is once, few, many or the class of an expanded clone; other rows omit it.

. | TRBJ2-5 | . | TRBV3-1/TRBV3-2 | CASSQDRAYQETQYF | TGTGCCAGCAGCCAAGATAGAGCGTACCAAGAGACCCAGTACTTC
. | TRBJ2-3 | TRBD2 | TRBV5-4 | CASSNPLAELTDTQYF | TGTGCCAGCAGCAATCCACTAGCGGAGCTCACAGATACGCAGTATTTT
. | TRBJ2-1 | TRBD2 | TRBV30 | CAWTPRGVNNEQFF | TGTGCCTGGACCCCGCGGGGGGTGAACAATGAGCAGTTCTTC
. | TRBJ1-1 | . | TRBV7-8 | CASSRGLGPLSFF | TGTGCCAGCAGCCGGGGCCTTGGGCCCTTATCTTTCTTT
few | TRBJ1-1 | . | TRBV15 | CATSKDISKNTEAFF | TGTGCCACCAGCAAGGACATCAGCAAGAACACTGAAGCTTTCTTT
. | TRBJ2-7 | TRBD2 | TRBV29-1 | CSGSGGGEQYF | TGCAGTGGAAGTGGGGGGGGCGAGCAGTACTTC
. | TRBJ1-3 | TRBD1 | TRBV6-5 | CASSLDRGHGNTIYF | TGTGCCAGCAGCCTGGACAGGGGGCATGGAAACACCATATATTTT
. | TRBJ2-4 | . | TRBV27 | CASTPRGGNIQYF | TGTGCCAGCACCCCTAGGGGGGGGAACATTCAGTACTTC
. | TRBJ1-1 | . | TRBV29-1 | CSVDRLVVSTEAFF | TGCAGCGTTGACCGGTTGGTTGTAAGCACTGAAGCTTTCTTT
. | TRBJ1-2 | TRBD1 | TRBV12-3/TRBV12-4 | CASSPGTGSYTF | TGTGCCAGCAGTCCAGGGACAGGGAGCTACACCTTC
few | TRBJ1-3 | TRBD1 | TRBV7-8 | CASSQKTGQSGNTIYF | TGTGCCAGCAGCCAAAAGACAGGGCAATCCGGAAACACCATATATTTT